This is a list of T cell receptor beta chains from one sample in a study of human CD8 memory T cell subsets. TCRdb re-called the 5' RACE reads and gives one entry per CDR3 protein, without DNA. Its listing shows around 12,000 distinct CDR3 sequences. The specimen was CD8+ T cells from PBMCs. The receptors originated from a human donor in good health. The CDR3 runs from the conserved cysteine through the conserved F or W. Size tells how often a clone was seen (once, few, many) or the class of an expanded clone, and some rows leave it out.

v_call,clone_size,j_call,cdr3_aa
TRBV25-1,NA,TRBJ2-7,CARGGVPHKSSYEQYF
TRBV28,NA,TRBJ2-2,CASSLLAGATDGELFF
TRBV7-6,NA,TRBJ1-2,CASSDRQGANYGYTF
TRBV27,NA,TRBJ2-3,CASSALGTASTDTQYF
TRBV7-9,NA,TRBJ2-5,CASRYFGETQYF
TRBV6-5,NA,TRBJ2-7,CASSPDGLADHYEQYF
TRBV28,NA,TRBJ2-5,CASSWGLERNVPQETQYF
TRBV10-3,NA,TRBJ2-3,CAISDPPLAARDTQYF
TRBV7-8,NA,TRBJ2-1,CASSPRDRGGNEQFF
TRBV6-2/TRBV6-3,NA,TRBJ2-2,CASSLVGGLNTGELFF
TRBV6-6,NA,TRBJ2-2,CASSSGGYTGELFF
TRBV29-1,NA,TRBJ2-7,CSVPTGRAYEQYF
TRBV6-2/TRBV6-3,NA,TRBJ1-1,CASSWGQGAFGEAFF
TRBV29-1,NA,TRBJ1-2,CSVGNGANYGYTF
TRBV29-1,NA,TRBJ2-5,CSVGWGGNWKTQYF
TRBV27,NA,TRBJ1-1,CASRQGGGTEAFF
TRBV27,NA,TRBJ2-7,CASSLSSRKTSYEQYF
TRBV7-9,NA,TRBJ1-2,CASSSTQTPNYGYTF
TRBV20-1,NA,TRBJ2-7,CSARRGRTSVPYEQYF
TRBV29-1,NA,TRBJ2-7,CSVSSVGENRGYEQYF
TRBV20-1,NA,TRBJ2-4,CSASDPGVAKNIQYF
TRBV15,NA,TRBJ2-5,CATSRAQGVETQYF
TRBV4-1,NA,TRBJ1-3,CASSASRDSGNTIYF
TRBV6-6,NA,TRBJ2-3,CASKAGPITDTQYF
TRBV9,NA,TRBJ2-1,CASSVNRDRGGNEQFF
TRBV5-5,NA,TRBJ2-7,CASSFITGYSYEQYF
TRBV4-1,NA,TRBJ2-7,CASSQERVRGYEQYF
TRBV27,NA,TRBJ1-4,CASTATLGAGPEKLFF
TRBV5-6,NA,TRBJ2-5,CASSSLAGLEETQYF
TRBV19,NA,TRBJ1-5,CASSIVTGLNQPQHF
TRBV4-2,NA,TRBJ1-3,CASSSDRTSGNTIYF
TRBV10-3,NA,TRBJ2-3,CAIRQGSTDTQYF
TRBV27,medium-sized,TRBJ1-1,CASSSPGQGAVEAFF
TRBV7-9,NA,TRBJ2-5,CASSLIGYQETQYF
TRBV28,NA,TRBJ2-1,CASSLWEGISSYNEQFF